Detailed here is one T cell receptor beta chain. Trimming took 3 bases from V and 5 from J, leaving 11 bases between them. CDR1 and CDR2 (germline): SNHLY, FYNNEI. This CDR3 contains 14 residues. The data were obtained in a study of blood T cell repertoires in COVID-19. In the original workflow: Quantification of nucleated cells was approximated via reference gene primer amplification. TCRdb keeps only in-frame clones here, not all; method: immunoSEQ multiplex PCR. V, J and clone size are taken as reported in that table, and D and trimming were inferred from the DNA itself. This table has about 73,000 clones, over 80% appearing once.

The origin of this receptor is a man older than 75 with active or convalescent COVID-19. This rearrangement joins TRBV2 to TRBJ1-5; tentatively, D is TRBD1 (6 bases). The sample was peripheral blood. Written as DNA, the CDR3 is TGTGCCAGCAGTGACCAGGGGACATATCAGCCCCAGCATTTT. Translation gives CASSDQGTYQPQHF.